This TCR beta chain was profiled in a study of blood T cells in healthy people across ages. Healthy Caucasian individuals from Russia aged about 6 to 90 served as donors. Every participating donor contributed about 10 milliliters of peripheral blood through a draw. PCR was performed a second time for about 7 to 12 cycles using a sample-barcoded 5' primer and a J-beta primer mix. Template switching added a 12-random-nucleotide identifier to every cDNA molecule. TCRdb redid the calling of the 5' RACE reads with MiXCR, one entry per CDR3 protein. The sample yields 700,000 to 1,000,000 distinct CDR3 sequences, around 42% seen once. Germline CDR1 SGHDT, CDR2 YYEEEE. The CDR3 length is 13 residues. Trimming removed 4 bases at V and 7 bases at J, with 14 bases between. Study-wide points: PBMC samples, being unsorted, prevented any conclusive comparison of naive and antigen-experienced cells.

As for this clonotype: Its antigen is unidentified.

The rearrangement uses TRBV5-6 and TRBJ2-5, with a tentative D call TRBD1 (6 bases). Material: blood. This receptor was identified in a man between 60 and 75 years old in good health. The CDR3 reads CASSQQGLGTQYF. As DNA, the CDR3 is TGTGCCAGCAGCCAACAGGGCTTGGGGACCCAGTACTTC.